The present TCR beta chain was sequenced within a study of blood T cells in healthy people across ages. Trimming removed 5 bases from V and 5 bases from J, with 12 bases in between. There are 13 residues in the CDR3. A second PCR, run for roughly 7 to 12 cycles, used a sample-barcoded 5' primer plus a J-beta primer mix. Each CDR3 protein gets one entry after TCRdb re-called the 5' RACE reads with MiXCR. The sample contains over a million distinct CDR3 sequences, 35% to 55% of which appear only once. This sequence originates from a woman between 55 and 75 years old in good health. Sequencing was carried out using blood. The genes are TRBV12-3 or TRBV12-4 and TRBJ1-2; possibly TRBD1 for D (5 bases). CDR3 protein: CASSQGVGYGYTF. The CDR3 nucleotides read TGTGCCAGCAGTCAAGGGGTTGGGTATGGCTACACCTTC.